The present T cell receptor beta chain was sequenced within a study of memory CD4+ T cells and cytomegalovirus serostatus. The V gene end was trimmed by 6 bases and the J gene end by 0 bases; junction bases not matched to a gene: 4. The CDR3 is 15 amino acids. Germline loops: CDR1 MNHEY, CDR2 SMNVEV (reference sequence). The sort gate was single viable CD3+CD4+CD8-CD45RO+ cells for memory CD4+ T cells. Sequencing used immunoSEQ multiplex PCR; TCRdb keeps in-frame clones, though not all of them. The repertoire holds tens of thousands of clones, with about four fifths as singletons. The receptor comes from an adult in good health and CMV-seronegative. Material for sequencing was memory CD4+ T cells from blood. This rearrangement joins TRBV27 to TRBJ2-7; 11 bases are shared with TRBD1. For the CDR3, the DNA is TGTGCCAGCAGAGGACAGGGGGCGGGCTCCTACGAGCAGTACTTC. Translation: CASRGQGAGSYEQYF.